Reported below is one T cell receptor (beta chain). Its antigen is not known. These data originate in a study of cytomegalovirus exposure and HLA in healthy donors. Study observations and caveats: Only CMV serostatus was available as immune exposure information.

J was trimmed by 2 bases and V by 4 bases; bases with no gene match: 8. Germline CDR1 reads SGHRS; CDR2 reads YFSETQ. The CDR3 has 15 amino acids. 60 Vbeta and 13 Jbeta primers were used in PCR. Data came from immunoSEQ multiplex PCR; TCRdb stores just in-frame clones and leaves some out. The repertoire holds about 140,000 clones, with roughly 80% as singletons. The receptor was derived from a woman in her forties or fifties in good health and CMV-seropositive. The chain is built from TRBV5-1 and TRBJ2-5; 7 bases align to TRBD1. Sequenced material: PBMCs. The CDR3 reads CASSTQGLQQETQYF. Written as DNA, the CDR3 is TGCGCCAGCAGCACACAGGGGCTCCAACAAGAGACCCAGTACTTC.